The sequence of this T cell receptor (beta chain) was determined in a study of identical twins. A universal primer site came from template switching; cDNA carried unique molecular identifiers. One entry per CDR3 protein, called by TCRdb with MiXCR from the 5' RACE reads. The sample records around 530,000 distinct CDR3 sequences, roughly 15% being singletons. The ends were cut back, 6 bases at V and 0 bases at J, with 15 bases in the middle. The CDR3 is made up of 16 amino acids. The study, taken as a whole, reports: Monozygotic twins shared more out-of-frame TCR alpha than recombination models predicted.

The sample holds many counts of this clonotype. Its antigen is currently unknown. Separately, the same data were catalogued under a study of yellow fever vaccine responses in identical twins.

This TCR was sampled from a woman between 18 and 30 years old in good health. V and J are TRBV12-3 or TRBV12-4 and TRBJ2-1; D may be TRBD2 (7 bases). The sample comprised CD4+ T cells sorted from blood. The CDR3 bases are TGTGCCAGCAGACCGGGGGGCGTCAGCTCCTACAATGAGCAGTTCTTC. Translating gives CASRPGGVSSYNEQFF.